The entry below gives a single T cell receptor (beta chain) sequence along with its context. Its specificity is unknown. The study team obtained lesional scalp punch biopsies and peripheral blood from alopecia areata patients. The researchers isolated CD4+ and CD8+ T cells from PBMCs by sorting. The data belong to a study of CD8+ T cells in alopecia areata. Study observations and caveats: Lesional scalp, especially alopecia totalis/universalis, showed higher clonality than normal scalp. Mice showed clearer TCR sharing than patients did, a gap that was possibly HLA-related.

V was shortened by 1 base and J by 6 bases, with 7 bases between the two germline ends. CDR1 and CDR2 from the germline V gene are SEHNR and FQNEAQ (reference sequence). The length of the CDR3 is 13 residues. After isolation, RNA underwent reverse transcription to generate cDNA as the sequencing template. This table comes from immunoSEQ multiplex PCR, and its TCRdb copy is limited to in-frame clones, with some not included. The repertoire holds around 82,000 clones, with roughly 51% as singletons. Sequenced sample: NKG2D-high CD8+ T cells sorted from blood. The clonotype originates from a human donor with alopecia areata. J is TRBJ2-1 and V is TRBV7-9, with no clear D. CDR3 region: CASSLGPANEQFF. The CDR3 DNA sequence: TGTGCCAGCAGCTTAGGACCTGCCAATGAGCAGTTCTTC.